The 23 T cell receptor beta chains presented below share a single source sample, sequenced in a study of blood T cell repertoires in COVID-19. Clones were read by immunoSEQ multiplex PCR, and TCRdb kept only the in-frame ones, dropping some. Of approximately 110,000 clones in the sample, 70% to 85% are singletons; the top ten hold around a fifth. What was sequenced was peripheral blood. These receptors came from a man in his 70s with active or convalescent COVID-19.

The chain is built from TRBV5-1 and TRBJ2-5; D call uncertain. This CDR3 has 14 residues. The germline gives CDR1 SGHRS, CDR2 YFSETQ. V lost 0 bases and J 5 bases, leaving 11 bases between the germline ends. CDR3 in DNA: TGCGCCAGCAGCTTGGGAGGCCCGCGGGAGACCCAGTACTTC. This codes for CASSLGGPRETQYF. Full variable domain (missing parts from reference TRBV5-1 and TRBJ2-5): KAGVTQTPRYLIKTRGQQVTLSCSPISGHRSVSWYQQTPGQGLQFLFEYFSETQRNKGNFPGRFSGRQFSNSRSEMNVSTLELGDSALYLCASSLGGPRETQYFGPGTRLLVL.

This rearrangement joins TRBV6-5 to TRBJ1-6, with D perhaps matching TRBD1 (5 bases). V lost 4 bases to trimming and J lost 10 bases, with 14 bases between them. The CDR3 runs to 14 residues. Germline-derived CDR1 and CDR2 are MNHEY and SVGAGI. CDR3 coding DNA: TGTGCCAGCAGTTCCCCGGCAGGGCCCTCACCCCTCCACTTT. Translation: CASSSPAGPSPLHF.

CDR3 DNA: TGTGCCAGTAGTGGAGGGGCAGCAGATACGCAGTATTTT. It encodes CASSGGAADTQYF. The rearrangement links TRBV19 to TRBJ2-3; D perhaps matches TRBD2 (6 bases). This CDR3 has 13 residues. Germline V CDR1 and CDR2: LNHDA, SQIVND (reference sequence). V was clipped by 5 bases and J by 4 bases, with 10 bases between them.

This chain links TRBV13 with TRBJ1-2, with a possible D match to TRBD1 (5 bases). Per the germline V gene, CDR1 is PRHDT and CDR2 is FYEKMQ (reference sequence). This CDR3 comprises 15 residues. V was trimmed by 5 bases and J by 4 bases, leaving 17 bases between them. The CDR3 sequence is CASSPGGRSSYGYTF. As DNA, the CDR3 is TGTGCCAGCAGCCCCGGGGGACGGAGCTCCTATGGCTACACCTTC. The complete variable domain, with remaining parts taken from reference TRBV13 and TRBJ1-2, reads AAGVIQSPRHLIKEKRETATLKCYPIPRHDTVYWYQQGPGQDPQFLISFYEKMQSDKGSIPDRFSAQQFSDYHSELNMSSLELGDSALYFCASSPGGRSSYGYTFGSGTRLTVV.

Only a few counts were recorded for this clone. V is TRBV20-1 and J is TRBJ2-1; 8 nucleotides align to TRBD2. The CDR3 contains 13 residues. From germline, CDR1 is DFQATT and CDR2 SNEGSKA (reference sequence). V shed 3 bases and J 8 bases; nucleotides not matched to a gene: 6. CDR3 sequence: CSASWSGGDEQFF. In nucleotides, the CDR3 is TGCAGTGCTAGTTGGAGCGGGGGAGATGAGCAGTTCTTC.

This clone appeared a few times. This chain uses TRBV9 with TRBJ2-1, with D tentatively TRBD2 (6 bases). Germline V CDR1 and CDR2: SGDLS, YYNGEE. Trimming cost V 3 bases and J 8 bases, with 6 bases left between them. The CDR3 loop spans 11 amino acids. DNA for the CDR3: TGTGCCAGCAGCGCGGGAGATGAGCAGTTCTTC. As protein: CASSAGDEQFF.

The genes are TRBV11-1 and TRBJ2-3, with 9 nucleotides matching TRBD1. The junction had 4 bases not matched to a gene; V was cut back by 1 base and J by 5 bases. Germline assignment: CDR1 SGHAT and CDR2 FQDESV (reference sequence). This CDR3 region has 15 residues. CDR3 residues: CASSLGDRVGDTQYF. CDR3 nucleotide sequence: TGTGCCAGCAGCTTAGGGGACAGGGTAGGAGATACGCAGTATTTT.

This clone has only a few counts. The rearrangement links TRBV18 to TRBJ2-5, with TRBD2 as a possible D gene (6 bases). CDR1 and CDR2 (germline): KGHSH, LQKENI. Trimming left V 4 bases short and J 7 bases short, with 13 bases between. The CDR3 totals 13 residues. CDR3 coding DNA: TGTGCCAGCTCACGGTCGACGGAGGGGACCCAGTACTTC. Its protein product is CASSRSTEGTQYF.

The chain has TRBV12-3 or TRBV12-4 and TRBJ1-1, with unresolved D. The CDR3 sequence is 12 residues long. Trimming took 3 bases from V and 8 from J, leaving 10 bases between them. Here the CDR3 reads CASSLSLIEAFF. The CDR3 DNA follows: TGTGCCAGCAGTTTGTCACTTATAGAAGCTTTCTTT.

The rearrangement links TRBV6-4 to TRBJ2-1, with D tentatively TRBD2 (5 bases). V was pared by 3 bases and J by 4 bases, with 22 bases between. Germline assignment: CDR1 MRHNA and CDR2 SNTAGT. The CDR3 is 18 amino acids. The CDR3 loop reads CASSERRGAGATYNEQFF. For the CDR3, the DNA is TGTGCCAGCAGTGAGCGCCGAGGTGCGGGCGCAACTTACAATGAGCAGTTCTTC.

This clone was observed a few times. J is TRBJ2-7 and V is TRBV2; D call uncertain. V lost 5 bases and J 4 bases, leaving 6 bases between the germline ends. CDR1 and CDR2 from the germline V gene are SNHLY and FYNNEI. The CDR3 covers 11 residues. This CDR3 reads CASSSSYEQYF. CDR3 in DNA: TGTGCCAGCAGTTCCTCGTACGAGCAGTACTTC.

The chain employs TRBV2 and TRBJ1-4; D possibly corresponds to TRBD1 (6 bases). Germline CDR1 and CDR2: SNHLY and FYNNEI. The germline V and J ends were trimmed by 7 bases and 8 bases, with 14 bases remaining between them. The CDR3 is 13 amino acids. The CDR3 DNA reads TGTGCCAGCACTGGGACACGAGAGGAAAAACTGTTTTTT. Its translation: CASTGTREEKLFF.

The chain has TRBV5-1 and TRBJ2-1; possibly TRBD1 for D (6 bases). The CDR3 is made up of 15 amino acids. Trimming cost V 0 bases and J 7 bases, with 14 bases left between them. Germline V gene lookup returns CDR1 SGHRS and CDR2 YFSETQ. CDR3 bases: TGCGCCAGCAGCTTGGAAAGGCTTAGGGGGAATGAGCAGTTCTTC. Its translation is CASSLERLRGNEQFF.

The chain links TRBV7-9 to TRBJ2-3; the match to TRBD1 covers 9 bases. V dropped 5 bases and J dropped 5; count of bases not matched to a gene: 8. This CDR3 spans 15 amino acids. Looked up from germline, CDR1 is SEHNR and CDR2 is FQNEAQ (reference sequence). CDR3 sequence: CASSLGTGLEDTQYF. CDR3 nucleotide sequence: TGTGCCAGCAGCCTCGGGACAGGGTTAGAAGATACGCAGTATTTT.

This clone occurred a few times. The gene calls are TRBV7-2 and TRBJ1-6, with D possibly being TRBD1 (5 bases). The CDR3 sequence is 17 residues long. The V gene's germline CDR1 is SGHTA and CDR2 FQGNSA. Trimming removed 3 bases at V and 0 bases at J, with 12 bases between. The CDR3 bases are TGTGCCAGCAGCTTGGTCTGGGGGGACTCCTATAATTCACCCCTCCACTTT. It translates to CASSLVWGDSYNSPLHF.

The V gene is TRBV9, the J gene TRBJ2-1; 8 nucleotides agree with TRBD1. After removal of 4 bases from V and 7 bases from J, the junction contained 7 bases not matched to a gene. Germline CDR1 SGDLS, CDR2 YYNGEE. The CDR3 length is 14 residues. CDR3 region: CASSPWTGWNEQFF. Here the CDR3 DNA reads TGTGCCAGCAGCCCCTGGACAGGGTGGAATGAGCAGTTCTTC.

There are a few counts of this clone. CDR3 nucleotide sequence: TGTGCCAGCAGCTTAGACAGACCCAACACTGAAGCTTTCTTT. Its translation is CASSLDRPNTEAFF. This chain connects TRBV7-2 to TRBJ1-1; D is ambiguous. The CDR3 totals 14 residues. V lost 1 base, J lost 2 bases, and 8 bases lay in between. Per the germline V gene, CDR1 is SGHTA and CDR2 is FQGNSA.

The chain joins TRBV7-2 to TRBJ2-5; D uncertain. Germline loops: CDR1 SGHTA, CDR2 FQGNSA. This CDR3 comprises 13 residues. V was clipped by 2 bases and J by 5 bases, with 9 bases between them. Here the CDR3 DNA reads TGTGCCAGCAGCTTAAGATATGAGGAGACCCAGTACTTC. Translated, it gives CASSLRYEETQYF.

This chain connects TRBV12-3 or TRBV12-4 to TRBJ1-2, with D tentatively TRBD1 (5 bases). This CDR3 is built from 13 residues. V was shortened by 5 bases and J by 7 bases, with 14 bases between the two germline ends. The CDR3 DNA reads as TGTGCCAGCAGTCTTCTGGGCAGGGTTGGCTACACCTTC. Translated: CASSLLGRVGYTF.

The chain joins TRBV6-1 to TRBJ2-4, with TRBD1 matching 7 bases. The junction had 14 bases not matched to a gene; V was cut back by 6 bases and J by 0 bases. The CDR3 is made up of 18 amino acids. Germline CDR1 and CDR2: MNHNS and SASEGT. The CDR3 spells CASREYPTTGLAKNIQYF. The CDR3 coding sequence is TGTGCCAGCAGGGAATACCCAACGACAGGGCTAGCCAAAAACATTCAGTACTTC.

This clone has more than one count but fewer than ten. The chain employs TRBV29-1 and TRBJ2-1; D uncertain. CDR3 length equals 12 residues. CDR1 and CDR2 from the germline V gene are SQVTM and ANQGSEA. The V gene lost 7 bases and the J gene lost 7 bases, with 14 bases spanning the gap. CDR3 bases: TGCAGCGCCCGTCTCAATAGTAATGAGCAGTTCTTC. Protein product: CSARLNSNEQFF.

This chain joins TRBV11-2 and TRBJ1-4; D may be TRBD1 (5 bases). The CDR3 runs to 12 residues. Trimming removed 5 bases from V and 7 bases from J, with 8 bases in between. Germline V gives CDR1 SGHAT, CDR2 FQNNGV. The CDR3 reads CASSRQGEKLFF. The CDR3 nucleotides read TGTGCCAGCAGCCGGCAGGGTGAAAAACTGTTTTTT.

The genes are TRBV6-1 and TRBJ2-1, with D unclear. Trimming cost V 2 bases and J 2 bases, with 7 bases left between them. Germline CDR1 and CDR2: MNHNS and SASEGT. The CDR3 is 14 amino acids. The chain's CDR3 is CASSELLTYNEQFF. The CDR3 DNA sequence: TGTGCCAGCAGTGAACTATTAACCTACAATGAGCAGTTCTTC.